This T cell receptor beta chain derives from a study of T cells after posttransplantation cyclophosphamide. Sequencing was performed with immunoSEQ multiplex PCR; in TCRdb, only in-frame clones are kept and a portion is missing. The top ten hold approximately 3% of the sample, which has some 47,000 clones, more than 70% seen once. The V gene's germline CDR1 is SGDLS and CDR2 YYNGEE. V was shortened by 4 bases and J by 0 bases, with 16 bases between the two germline ends. This CDR3 is 16 amino acids long. Overall study results and limits: TRB clonality was highly associated with recipient CMV seropositivity and reactivation.

Comment on this clone: Its antigen is unidentified.

The sequence derives from a man aged 25-45 years with a blood cancer, CMV-positive, and with a related stem cell donor. What was sequenced was PBMCs. The chain joins TRBV9 to TRBJ2-5, with D possibly being TRBD2 (6 bases). The DNA of the CDR3 is TGTGCCAGCAGCCCGGGGGTGGTAGGGTACCAAGAGACCCAGTACTTC. This gives the protein CASSPGVVGYQETQYF. The full variable domain, rest sourced from reference TRBV9 and TRBJ2-5, is DSGVTQTPKHLITATGQRVTLRCSPRSGDLSVYWYQQSLDQGLQFLIQYYNGEERAKGNILERFSAQQFPDLHSELNLSSLELGDSALYFCASSPGVVGYQETQYFGPGTRLLVL.